The 22 T cell receptor beta chains below were found in one sample sequenced in a study of blood T cell repertoires in COVID-19 (TCRdb year 2020). Library generation was performed with the immunoSEQ multiplex PCR assay. The table was pulled from immuneACCESS by TCRdb, which kept in-frame rearrangements only. Such tables lose some clones; where checked, under half of the loss comes from unresolved V genes, and the rest has no known cause. This sample lists 35,000 to 40,000 clones; roughly 87% were detected once. The ten largest clones capture around 7% of the sample. The sequencing input was peripheral blood. These receptors came from a human donor in a cohort sampled during active COVID-19.

The V gene is TRBV4-3, the J gene TRBJ1-1, with D unresolved. The CDR3 spans 16 residues. The V end lost 1 base, the J end lost 0 bases, and 12 bases lay between the germline ends. Germline values: CDR1 LGHNA, CDR2 YSLEER. The DNA of the CDR3 is TGCGCCAGCAGCCAAGGCTCAGGTAACATGAACACTGAAGCTTTCTTT. This translates into CASSQGSGNMNTEAFF.

The chain employs TRBV7-3 and TRBJ2-1; 8 positions agree with TRBD2. V lost 2 bases, J lost 2 bases, and 5 bases stayed unmatched. This CDR3 has 16 amino acids. Germline assignment: CDR1 SGHTA and CDR2 FQGTGA. The CDR3 nucleotides are TGTGCCAGCAGCTTAGGCGGCGGGGGGCCCTACAATGAGCAGTTCTTC. Protein product: CASSLGGGGPYNEQFF. Looking up the rest from reference TRBV7-3 and TRBJ2-1 gives the full variable domain: GAGVSQTPSNKVTEKGKYVELRCDPISGHTALYWYRQSLGQGPEFLIYFQGTGAADDSGLPNDRFFAVRPEGSVSTLKIQRTERGDSAVYLCASSLGGGGPYNEQFFGPGTRLTVL.

As DNA, the CDR3 is TGTGCCAGCAGCATAACTAGCGGGAGGACGTACGAGCAGTACTTC. It is translated as CASSITSGRTYEQYF. This chain links TRBV7-2 with TRBJ2-7; 12 positions match TRBD2. J was trimmed by 4 bases and V by 5 bases; bases with no gene match: 6. The CDR3 runs 15 residues. Germline V gene data show CDR1 as SGHTA and CDR2 as FQGNSA.

CDR3 amino acids: CSVILAGGSGNIQYF. As DNA, the CDR3 is TGCAGCGTCATACTAGCGGGAGGGTCGGGGAACATTCAGTACTTC. The chain employs TRBV29-1 and TRBJ2-4; 13 bases align to TRBD2. V lost 6 bases and J lost 7; bases outside the gene matches: 9. Looked up from germline, CDR1 is SQVTM and CDR2 is ANQGSEA. The CDR3 runs to 15 residues.

CDR3: CASSPITEAFF. The DNA for the CDR3 is TGTGCCAGCAGCCCAATCACTGAAGCTTTCTTT. The chain joins TRBV12-3 or TRBV12-4 to TRBJ1-1; no clear D. With 6 bases removed from V and 4 bases from J, the gap between germline ends came to 6 bases. This CDR3 contains 11 residues.

V is TRBV25-1 and J is TRBJ2-7; D is uncertain. Germline-derived CDR1 and CDR2 are MGHDK and SYGVNS. CDR3 length equals 15 residues. V was pared by 3 bases and J by 0 bases, with 12 bases between. The CDR3 here is CASSDAARSSYEQYF. The CDR3 DNA follows: TGTGCCAGCAGTGATGCGGCGAGGAGCTCCTACGAGCAGTACTTC.

The V and J genes are TRBV18 and TRBJ2-7; 7 positions match TRBD1. The CDR3 runs 13 residues. The germline V gene encodes CDR1 KGHSH and CDR2 LQKENI. Unmatched junction bases numbered 5, after V lost 3 bases and J lost 6 bases. The CDR3 is CASSPTGAGEQYF. The CDR3 nucleotides are TGTGCCAGCTCACCCACAGGGGCGGGCGAGCAGTACTTC.

The J gene is TRBJ2-7, the V gene TRBV3-1 (or the pseudogene TRBV3-2); D is possibly TRBD1 (6 bases). The CDR3 runs 13 residues. Germline CDR1 is LGHDT and CDR2 is YNNKEL (reference sequence). Trimming removed 4 bases from V and 1 base from J, with 8 bases in between. The CDR3 loop is CASSRTGSYEQYF. The CDR3 DNA is TGTGCCAGCAGCCGCACAGGGTCCTACGAGCAGTACTTC.

J is TRBJ2-1 and V is TRBV6-5; the D gene is possibly TRBD2 (7 bases). Germline CDR1 and CDR2: MNHEY and SVGAGI. The CDR3 loop spans 13 amino acids. Trimming cost V 8 bases and J 7 bases, with 15 bases left between them. CDR3 nucleotides: TGTGCCAGCGGGGAGGGGGAGTGGAATGAGCAGTTCTTC. Its protein product is CASGEGEWNEQFF.

The V gene is TRBV15, the J gene TRBJ2-3; D ambiguous. V was cut by 5 bases and J by 3 bases, with 6 bases left in between. The CDR3 loop spans 12 amino acids. Germline CDR1 is LNHNV and CDR2 is YYDKDF (reference sequence). The CDR3: CATSALTDTQYF. The CDR3 DNA follows: TGTGCCACCAGCGCGTTAACAGATACGCAGTATTTT.

This clone has a count of ten or more. The rearrangement joins TRBV27 to TRBJ1-2; D uncertain. From germline, CDR1 is MNHEY and CDR2 SMNVEV (reference sequence). The CDR3 runs to 15 residues. V was pared by 5 bases and J by 0 bases, with 13 bases between. CDR3 DNA sequence: TGTGCCAGCAGTCCAGGAACAGCAGCTAACTATGGCTACACCTTC. It codes for CASSPGTAANYGYTF.

The CDR3 DNA follows: TGTGCCAGCAGCCTCGCCCGGGACAAAACCTACGAGCAGTACTTC. As protein: CASSLARDKTYEQYF. This chain connects TRBV7-9 to TRBJ2-7; a weak D match, TRBD1 (6 bases). Trimming shortened V by 5 bases and J by 2 bases, and 16 bases separated the two germline ends. There are 15 residues in the CDR3. Germline CDR1 reads SEHNR; CDR2 reads FQNEAQ (reference sequence).

The rearrangement links TRBV5-1 to TRBJ1-2; 12 bases are shared with TRBD1. V trimming: 0 bases; J trimming: 4 bases; junction bases outside the gene matches: 1. CDR1 is SGHRS and CDR2 is YFSETQ in the germline V gene. CDR3 length equals 15 residues. The CDR3 sequence is CASSLEGQGAYGYTF. CDR3 bases: TGCGCCAGCAGCTTGGAGGGACAGGGGGCCTATGGCTACACCTTC.

The CDR3 region is CASSLLARTTGGTEAFF. In DNA, the CDR3 is TGTGCCAGCAGCTTATTGGCCCGGACGACAGGGGGCACTGAAGCTTTCTTT. V and J are TRBV7-3 and TRBJ1-1; TRBD1 matches 9 bases. The CDR3 spans 17 residues. Trimming at V came to 2 bases and at J to 4 bases, leaving 11 bases not matched to a gene. Germline V gives CDR1 SGHTA, CDR2 FQGTGA.

This clone was counted a few times. The gene calls are TRBV7-2 and TRBJ1-5, with 10 bases fitting TRBD1. CDR1 is SGHTA and CDR2 is FQGNSA in the germline V gene. This CDR3 contains 15 residues. V was clipped by 0 bases and J by 9 bases; unmatched bases: 5. For the CDR3, the DNA is TGTGCCAGCAGCTTAGCGGGACAGGGGAGGCGGCCCCAGCATTTT. It specifies CASSLAGQGRRPQHF.

The CDR3 region is CATSDRSGGPTDTQYF. The CDR3 DNA reads as TGTGCCACCAGTGATCGATCGGGGGGCCCCACAGATACGCAGTATTTT. The chain uses TRBV24-1 and TRBJ2-3, with D possibly TRBD2 on 7 matching bases. Germline V gives CDR1 KGHDR, CDR2 SFDVKD. V gave up 3 bases and J gave up 2 bases, with 14 bases separating them. The CDR3 runs 16 residues.

This clone appeared a single time. The chain has TRBV18 and TRBJ1-2, with D perhaps matching TRBD1 (5 bases). The CDR3 has 14 residues. Deletions cut 5 bases from V and 4 bases from J, with 14 bases between. The germline gives CDR1 KGHSH, CDR2 LQKENI. As DNA, the CDR3 is TGTGCCAGCTCAGCCAGGGCGGTGAGCTATGGCTACACCTTC. Its protein is CASSARAVSYGYTF.

The chain links TRBV11-1 to TRBJ2-4, with TRBD2 identical over 13 bases. After removal of 5 bases from V and 7 bases from J, the junction contained 8 bases not matched to a gene. Germline lookup yields CDR1 SGHAT and CDR2 FQDESV (reference sequence). CDR3 length: 16 residues. The CDR3 region has the DNA TGTGCCAGCAGCCCCAGGACTAGCGGGAGTAGGAACATTCAGTACTTC. Translated, it gives CASSPRTSGSRNIQYF.

V gene TRBV5-4 combines with J gene TRBJ2-7; possible D gene TRBD2, 5 bases. This CDR3 region has 15 residues. Germline CDR1 SGHNT, CDR2 YYREEE (reference sequence). The V end lost 2 bases, the J end lost 2 bases, and 14 bases lay between the germline ends. The CDR3 DNA follows: TGTGCCAGCAGCTTAGGTACGGACTCGACCTACGAGCAGTACTTC. This translates into CASSLGTDSTYEQYF.

V usage is TRBV6-5 and J usage is TRBJ2-7; D perhaps matches TRBD2 (5 bases). The germline V gene has CDR1 MNHEY and CDR2 SVGAGI. Trimming removed 0 bases from V and 5 bases from J, with 8 bases in between. This CDR3 has 13 amino acids. The chain's CDR3 is CASSYSLGNEQYF. The CDR3, as DNA: TGTGCCAGCAGTTACTCCCTCGGGAACGAGCAGTACTTC.

This chain links TRBV5-5 with TRBJ2-3; tentatively, D is TRBD1 (5 bases). With 1 base removed from V and 6 bases from J, the gap between germline ends came to 6 bases. Germline CDR1 SGHKS, CDR2 YYEKEE (reference sequence). There are 12 residues in the CDR3. The DNA for the CDR3 is TGTGCCAGCAGCTTGAAGGGGGATACGCAGTATTTT. Amino acid sequence: CASSLKGDTQYF.

This chain joins TRBV13 and TRBJ2-4, with 13 positions matching TRBD2. Looked up from germline, CDR1 is PRHDT and CDR2 is FYEKMQ (reference sequence). V lost 1 base, J lost 8 bases, and 11 bases stayed unmatched. The CDR3 length is 18 residues. CDR3 sequence reads: CASSLEGSRTSGGHIQYF. The CDR3 DNA is TGTGCCAGCAGCTTAGAGGGGTCTAGGACTAGCGGGGGACACATTCAGTACTTC.